This TCR beta chain is from a study of beta chain features in type 1 diabetes. Overall study findings and caveats: The naive, central memory and Treg TCRB repertoires of patients appeared to be more similar to one another than those of healthy donors. Any HLA type influence on TCRB rearrangement was left unresolved here. TCRB CDR3s were moderately but significantly shorter in Type 1 diabetes patients in all four CD4+ subsets.

About this clone itself: Its antigen is undetermined.

The CDR3 sequence is 15 residues long. Germline assignment: CDR1 MDHEN and CDR2 SYDVKM. J gave up 7 bases and V 6 bases, and 11 bases lay outside the gene matches. Isolated RNA was reverse transcribed in full, so expressed TCRB transcripts were sequenced. Profiling relied on immunoSEQ multiplex PCR, and the TCRdb table lists in-frame clones only, not all of them. The sample comprises about 340,000 clones, 13% of which are singletons, and about 0.016% rests with the top ten. This TCR was sampled from a young woman with type 1 diabetes. This chain connects TRBV28 to TRBJ2-1; 8 nucleotides match TRBD1. Material for sequencing was naive CD4+ T cells from blood. The chain's CDR3 is CASSLGQGQWNEQFF. CDR3 in DNA: TGTGCCAGCAGCCTAGGACAGGGTCAATGGAATGAGCAGTTCTTC.